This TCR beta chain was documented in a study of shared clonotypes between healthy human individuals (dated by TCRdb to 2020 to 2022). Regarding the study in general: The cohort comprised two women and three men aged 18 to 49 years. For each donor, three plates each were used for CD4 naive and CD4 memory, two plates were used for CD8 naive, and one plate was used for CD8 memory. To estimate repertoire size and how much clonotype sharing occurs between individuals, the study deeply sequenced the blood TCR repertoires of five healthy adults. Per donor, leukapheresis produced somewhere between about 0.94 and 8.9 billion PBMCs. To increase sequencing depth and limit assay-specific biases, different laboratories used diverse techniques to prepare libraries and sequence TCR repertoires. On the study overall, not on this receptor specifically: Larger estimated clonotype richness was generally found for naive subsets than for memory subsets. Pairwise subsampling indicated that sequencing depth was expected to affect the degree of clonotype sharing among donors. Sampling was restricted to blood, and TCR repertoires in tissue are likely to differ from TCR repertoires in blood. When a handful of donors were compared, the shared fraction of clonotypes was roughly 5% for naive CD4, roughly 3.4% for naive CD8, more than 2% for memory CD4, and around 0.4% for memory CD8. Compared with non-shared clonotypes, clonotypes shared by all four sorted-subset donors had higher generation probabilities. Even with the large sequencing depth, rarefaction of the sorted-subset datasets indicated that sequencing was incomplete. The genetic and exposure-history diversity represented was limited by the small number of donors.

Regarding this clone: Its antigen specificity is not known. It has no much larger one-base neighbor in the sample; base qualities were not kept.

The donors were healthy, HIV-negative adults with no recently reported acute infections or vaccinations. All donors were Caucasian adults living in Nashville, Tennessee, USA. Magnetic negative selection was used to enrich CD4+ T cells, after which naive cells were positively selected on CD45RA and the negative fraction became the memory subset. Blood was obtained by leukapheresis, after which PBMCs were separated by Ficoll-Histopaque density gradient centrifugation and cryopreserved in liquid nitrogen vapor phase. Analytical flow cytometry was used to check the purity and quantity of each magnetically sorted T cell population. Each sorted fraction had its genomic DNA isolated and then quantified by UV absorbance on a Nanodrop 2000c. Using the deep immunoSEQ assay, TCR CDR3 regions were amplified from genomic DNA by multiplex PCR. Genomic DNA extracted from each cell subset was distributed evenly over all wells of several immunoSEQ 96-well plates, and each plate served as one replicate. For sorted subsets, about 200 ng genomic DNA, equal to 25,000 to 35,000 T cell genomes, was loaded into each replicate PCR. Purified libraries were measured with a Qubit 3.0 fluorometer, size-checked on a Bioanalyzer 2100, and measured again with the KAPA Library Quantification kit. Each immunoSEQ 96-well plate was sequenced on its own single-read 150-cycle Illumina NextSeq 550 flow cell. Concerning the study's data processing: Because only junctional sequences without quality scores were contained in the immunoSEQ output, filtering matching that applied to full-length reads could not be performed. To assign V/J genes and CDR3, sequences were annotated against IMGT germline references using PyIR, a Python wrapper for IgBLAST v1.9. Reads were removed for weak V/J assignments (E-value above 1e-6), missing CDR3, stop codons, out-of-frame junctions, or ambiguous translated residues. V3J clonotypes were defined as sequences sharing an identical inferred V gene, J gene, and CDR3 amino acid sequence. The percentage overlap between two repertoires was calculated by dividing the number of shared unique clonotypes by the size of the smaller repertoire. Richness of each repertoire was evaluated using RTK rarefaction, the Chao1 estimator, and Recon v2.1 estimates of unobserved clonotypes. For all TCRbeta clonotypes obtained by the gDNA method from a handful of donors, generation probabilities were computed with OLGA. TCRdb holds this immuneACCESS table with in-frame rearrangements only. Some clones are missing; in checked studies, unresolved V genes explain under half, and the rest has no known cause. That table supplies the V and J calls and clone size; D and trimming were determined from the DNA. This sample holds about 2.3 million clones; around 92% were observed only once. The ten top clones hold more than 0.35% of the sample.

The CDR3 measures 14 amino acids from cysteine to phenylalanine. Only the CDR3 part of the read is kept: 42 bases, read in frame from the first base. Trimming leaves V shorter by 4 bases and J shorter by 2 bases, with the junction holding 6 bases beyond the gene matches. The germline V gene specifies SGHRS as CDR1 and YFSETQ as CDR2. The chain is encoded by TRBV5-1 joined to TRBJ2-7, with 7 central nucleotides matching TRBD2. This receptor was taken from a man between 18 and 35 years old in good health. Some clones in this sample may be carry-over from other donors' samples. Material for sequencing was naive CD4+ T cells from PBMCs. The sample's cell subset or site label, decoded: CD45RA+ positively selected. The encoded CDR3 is CASSLQRGTYEQYF. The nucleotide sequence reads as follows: TGCGCCAGCAGCCTCCAGCGGGGTACCTACGAGCAGTACTTC.